Below are 3 T cell receptor beta chains sequenced from a single sample in a study of blood T cell repertoires in COVID-19 (dated by TCRdb to 2020 to 2021). Receptors were amplified or captured by the immunoSEQ multiplex PCR assay. TCRdb provides this immuneACCESS table in a form limited to in-frame rearrangements. Some clones are lacking; in checked studies, under half of them reflect an unresolved V gene, and why the rest are absent is not known. Within this sample are 300,000 to 500,000 clones, with roughly 90% of them counted one time only. The ten largest clones capture 0.95% to 1% of the sample. Material for sequencing was PBMCs or T cells enriched from blood (not recorded which). The receptors derive from a woman in her 30s with acute COVID-19.

The chain carries TRBV5-1 and TRBJ1-2, with 9 bases that match TRBD1. Germline V gene sequence: CDR1 SGHRS, CDR2 YFSETQ. V lost 4 bases and J lost 1; bases outside the gene matches: 14. CDR3 length equals 18 residues. CDR3 sequence reads: CASSRAGTGTSFNYGYTF. CDR3 nucleotides: TGCGCCAGCAGCCGGGCCGGGACAGGGACCTCTTTTAACTATGGCTACACCTTC.

The chain couples TRBV19 to TRBJ1-4; D possibly corresponds to TRBD1 (6 bases). CDR1 is LNHDA, CDR2 SQIVND, per germline (reference sequence). The CDR3 extends over 13 amino acids. V lost 8 bases to trimming and J lost 8 bases, with 15 bases between them. CDR3 loop: CASGRQVGEKLFF. CDR3 nucleotides: TGTGCCAGTGGCCGACAGGTCGGAGAAAAACTGTTTTTT.

CDR3: CASSRTHRDLYEQYF. In DNA form, the CDR3 reads TGTGCCAGCAGCCGAACACACAGGGACCTCTACGAGCAGTACTTC. The chain has TRBV14 and TRBJ2-7; possible D gene TRBD1, 6 bases. The V gene lost 4 bases and the J gene lost 3 bases, with 16 bases spanning the gap. The CDR3 has 15 amino acids. Germline CDR1 SGHDN, CDR2 FVKESK.